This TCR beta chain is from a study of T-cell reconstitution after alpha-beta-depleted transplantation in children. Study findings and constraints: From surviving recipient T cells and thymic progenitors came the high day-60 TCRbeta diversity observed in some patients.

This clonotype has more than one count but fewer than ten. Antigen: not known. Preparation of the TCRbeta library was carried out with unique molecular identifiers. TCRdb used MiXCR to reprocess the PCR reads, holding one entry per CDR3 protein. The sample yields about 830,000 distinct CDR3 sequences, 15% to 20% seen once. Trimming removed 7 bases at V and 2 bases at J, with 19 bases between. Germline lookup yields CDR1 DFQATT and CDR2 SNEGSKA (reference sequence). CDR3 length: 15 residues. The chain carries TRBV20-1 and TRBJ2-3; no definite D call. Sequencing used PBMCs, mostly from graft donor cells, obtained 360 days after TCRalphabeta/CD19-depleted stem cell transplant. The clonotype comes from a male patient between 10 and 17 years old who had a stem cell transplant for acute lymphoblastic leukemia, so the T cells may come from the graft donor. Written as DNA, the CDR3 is TGCAGTGGAGAGCCCGGGCCCAGCTACACAGATACGCAGTATTTT. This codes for CSGEPGPSYTDTQYF.